This TCR beta chain derives from a study of T cell responses to AZD1222 COVID-19 vaccine. Notes on the study in general: Sampled repertoires all dated from after the peak T cell response. Clonal diversity was possibly underestimated; the donors were predominantly white British and more often female. Of the AZD1222 recipients, only five to seven were seropositive at baseline.

The method was immunoSEQ multiplex PCR; TCRdb's version includes in-frame clones alone and lacks a portion of them. The sample has 150,000 to 200,000 clones; around 90% are singletons. This clone was detected only once. What it binds is unknown. Between the trimmed V and J ends, which lost 1 base and 2 bases, there was a span of 13 bases. This CDR3 region has 16 residues. The V gene's germline CDR1 is SGHTA and CDR2 FQGNSA. Specimen: peripheral blood, collected 28 days after the second AZD1222 dose. This chain connects TRBV7-2 to TRBJ2-3, with a tentative D call TRBD1 (5 bases). This TCR was sampled from an adult who received the AZD1222 COVID-19 vaccine. DNA of the CDR3: TGTGCCAGCAGCTTAGGGGGCGGCGGAGTCACAGATACGCAGTATTTT. Its protein is CASSLGGGGVTDTQYF.